The 22 T cell receptor beta chains below all came from one sample that was sequenced in a study of shared T cell receptors in the human thymus. Sequencing used immunoSEQ multiplex PCR; TCRdb keeps in-frame clones, though not all of them. The profile shows roughly 410,000 clones, over 90% of them singletons. The sample consisted of thymocytes. Receptors originate from a human donor.

The CDR3 region is CASSTRLAGGPNEQFF. In DNA form, the CDR3 reads TGTGCCAGTAGTACCCGACTAGCGGGAGGGCCCAATGAGCAGTTCTTC. This chain links TRBV19 with TRBJ2-1; 14 positions agree with TRBD2. There are 16 residues in the CDR3. Germline CDR1 and CDR2: LNHDA and SQIVND (reference sequence). V was clipped by 4 bases and J by 6 bases; unmatched bases: 5.

The CDR3 is CASSRKPGLAYNEQFF. In DNA, the CDR3 is TGCGCCAGCAGCCGAAAACCGGGACTCGCTTACAATGAGCAGTTCTTC. This chain links TRBV4-1 with TRBJ2-1, with D possibly TRBD2 on 6 matching bases. Germline CDR1 is MGHRA and CDR2 is YSYEKL. V lost 4 bases to trimming and J lost 4 bases, with 17 bases between them. The CDR3 runs 16 residues.

This clone was seen once. The CDR3 nucleotides read TGTGCCAGCAGCCCTAGCACAGATACGCAGTATTTT. Amino acids: CASSPSTDTQYF. The chain has TRBV11-2 and TRBJ2-3; D remains unclear. Germline-derived CDR1 and CDR2 are SGHAT and FQNNGV. The CDR3 is 12 residues long. The ends were cut back, 5 bases at V and 0 bases at J, with 3 bases in the middle.

The gene calls are TRBV7-9 and TRBJ1-5, with D unresolved. This CDR3 has 15 residues. Germline CDR1 is SEHNR and CDR2 is FQNEAQ (reference sequence). The V and J ends lost 2 bases and 0 bases respectively, with 8 bases between them. DNA for the CDR3: TGTGCCAGCAGCTTAAGAAAGGATAGCAATCAGCCCCAGCATTTT. It specifies CASSLRKDSNQPQHF.

The rearrangement links TRBV29-1 to TRBJ1-2; 12 nucleotides align to TRBD1. V lost 4 bases and J lost 6; bases outside the gene matches: 3. Germline CDR1 and CDR2: SQVTM and ANQGSEA. The CDR3 is 13 amino acids. The CDR3 region has the DNA TGCAGCGTTGCGGGGACAGGGGGCGATGGCTACACCTTC. It is translated as CSVAGTGGDGYTF.

This chain joins TRBV6-6 and TRBJ2-7; 9 bases are a match to TRBD1. Trimming cost V 6 bases and J 3 bases; bases outside gene matches: 0. This CDR3 has 12 residues. The germline V gene has CDR1 MNHNY and CDR2 SVGAGI (reference sequence). The CDR3 sequence: CASRTGGYEQYF. Here the CDR3 DNA reads TGTGCCAGCAGGACAGGGGGCTACGAGCAGTACTTC.

As DNA, the CDR3 is TGCGCCAGCAGTGAGCCTCAAGGTAGGGGACAACCCTACGAGCAGTACTTC. Translating it yields CASSEPQGRGQPYEQYF. The genes are TRBV10-2 and TRBJ2-7; D perhaps matches TRBD1 (6 bases). The CDR3 is made up of 17 amino acids. Between the trimmed V and J ends, which lost 2 bases and 2 bases, there was a span of 19 bases. The V gene's germline CDR1 is WSHSY and CDR2 SAAADI.

The chain employs TRBV19 and TRBJ2-1, with D tentatively TRBD2 (5 bases). Deletions cut 3 bases from V and 8 bases from J, with 11 bases between. This CDR3 contains 13 residues. Germline CDR1 LNHDA, CDR2 SQIVND (reference sequence). The DNA of the CDR3 is TGTGCCAGTAGTATTGGGCTCGGGGATGAGCAGTTCTTC. Amino acid sequence: CASSIGLGDEQFF.

This clone was detected only a few times. J is TRBJ1-2 and V is TRBV7-2; TRBD1 might be the D (6 bases). Germline assignment: CDR1 SGHTA and CDR2 FQGNSA. The CDR3 runs to 12 residues. Trimming removed 8 bases from V and 6 bases from J, with 13 bases in between. As DNA, the CDR3 is TGTGCCAGCCCGAGGGGGGGCGATGGCTACACCTTC. This gives the protein CASPRGGDGYTF.

The chain joins TRBV19 to TRBJ1-2, with D unresolved. Trimming removed 3 bases from V and 7 bases from J, with 12 bases in between. In germline, CDR1 is LNHDA, CDR2 SQIVND (reference sequence). The CDR3 has 13 residues. CDR3 in DNA: TGTGCCAGTAGTATGACTCCTTCGCCTGGCTACACCTTC. This translates into CASSMTPSPGYTF.

This clone was recorded once. The rearrangement joins TRBV7-2 to TRBJ2-7, with D perhaps given as TRBD1 or TRBD2 (6 bases each). Trimming took 5 bases from V and 7 from J, leaving 15 bases between them. The CDR3 covers 13 residues. Germline V lookup: CDR1 SGHTA, CDR2 FQGNSA. The CDR3 loop is CASSIPRGAEQYF. The CDR3 DNA reads as TGTGCCAGCAGCATACCTAGGGGGGCAGAGCAGTACTTC.

The rearrangement links TRBV19 to TRBJ2-1; 7 bases line up with TRBD1. Trimming took 4 bases from V and 0 from J; bases not matched to a gene: 15. The germline V gene encodes CDR1 LNHDA and CDR2 SQIVND (reference sequence). CDR3 length: 19 residues. As DNA, the CDR3 is TGTGCCAGTAGTAACCCCCCCAACTCGACAGGGAGCTCCTACAATGAGCAGTTCTTC. Protein product: CASSNPPNSTGSSYNEQFF.

This clone has only one observation. The chain couples TRBV11-3 to TRBJ2-2, with TRBD2 matching 14 bases. CDR1 is SGHNT and CDR2 is YENEEA in the germline V gene. The CDR3 consists of 18 residues. Unmatched junction bases numbered 8, after V lost 3 bases and J lost 5 bases. The CDR3 here is CASSFLGLAGGETGELFF. The CDR3 DNA sequence: TGTGCCAGCAGCTTTTTAGGACTAGCGGGAGGCGAGACCGGGGAGCTGTTTTTT.

The chain is built from TRBV28 and TRBJ1-2; D may be TRBD1 (5 bases). Germline V gives CDR1 MDHEN, CDR2 SYDVKM. V was shortened by 5 bases and J by 8 bases, with 15 bases between the two germline ends. The CDR3 covers 13 residues. The chain's CDR3 is CASSPETVSGYTF. DNA of the CDR3: TGTGCCAGCAGTCCAGAGACAGTATCGGGCTACACCTTC.

The J gene is TRBJ2-5, the V gene TRBV28; tentatively, D is TRBD2 (6 bases). Trimming removed 3 bases at V and 11 bases at J, with 13 bases between. The CDR3 runs 12 residues. Germline V gene sequence: CDR1 MDHEN, CDR2 SYDVKM. DNA of the CDR3: TGTGCCAGCAGTTTGGGGGGTGATAGTCAGTACTTC. Its protein product is CASSLGGDSQYF.

In DNA form, the CDR3 reads TGTGCCAGCAGCTTGGTTCCCGGGACCCCGACAATCGCGAAGCAGTACTTC. This sequence encodes CASSLVPGTPTIAKQYF. The rearrangement uses TRBV5-4 and TRBJ2-7, with D perhaps matching TRBD1 or TRBD2 (5 bases each). The germline gives CDR1 SGHNT, CDR2 YYREEE (reference sequence). The CDR3 length is 17 residues. The V gene lost 0 bases and the J gene lost 8 bases, with 24 bases spanning the gap.

This clone was seen a single time. This sequence joins TRBV15 and TRBJ2-1, with 7 bases that match TRBD1. Trimming took 2 bases from V and 7 from J; bases not matched to a gene: 11. Germline V CDR1 and CDR2: LNHNV, YYDKDF (reference sequence). The CDR3 consists of 16 residues. CDR3 in DNA: TGTGCCACCAGCAGAATCGAAAAAAAGGGGGCGAATGAGCAGTTCTTC. The encoded protein is CATSRIEKKGANEQFF.

V and J are TRBV6-5 and TRBJ1-5, with TRBD1 matching over 7 bases. Germline V lookup: CDR1 MNHEY, CDR2 SVGAGI. There are 15 residues in the CDR3. Trimming removed 6 bases from V and 0 bases from J; junction bases left unmatched: 5. CDR3 loop: CASRGQGVSNQPQHF. In nucleotides, the CDR3 is TGTGCCAGCAGGGGGCAGGGGGTTAGCAATCAGCCCCAGCATTTT.

This clone was recorded once. In DNA form, the CDR3 reads TGTGCCAGCAGTTATCCCGGGACTTCCTACAATGAGCAGTTCTTC. Translation gives CASSYPGTSYNEQFF. The chain joins TRBV13 to TRBJ2-1; possible D gene TRBD2, 6 bases. The CDR3 totals 15 residues. V shed 6 bases and J shed 1 base, with 13 bases lying between them. The V gene's germline CDR1 is PRHDT and CDR2 FYEKMQ (reference sequence).

This sequence joins TRBV19 and TRBJ2-7; 7 nucleotides agree with TRBD2. Germline lookup yields CDR1 LNHDA and CDR2 SQIVND (reference sequence). Unmatched junction bases numbered 11, after V lost 6 bases and J lost 3 bases. The CDR3 has 15 residues. Here the CDR3 reads CASSAKPGRGYEQYF. The CDR3 coding sequence is TGTGCCAGTAGCGCCAAACCAGGGAGGGGCTACGAGCAGTACTTC.

V and J are TRBV7-5 and TRBJ2-3; TRBD1, the table's D call, lacks a check against the DNA. TRBV7-5 is termed a pseudogene. The CDR3 is 17 amino acids. The CDR3: CVRREPRRDRVTDTQYF. The CDR3 DNA follows: TGTGTCAGAAGAGAGCCTCGGCGGGACAGGGTCACAGATACGCAGTATTTT.

The J gene is TRBJ1-5, the V gene TRBV7-2; D is perhaps TRBD1 (5 bases). The germline V gene has CDR1 SGHTA and CDR2 FQGNSA. This CDR3 spans 17 amino acids. V lost 1 base to trimming and J lost 0 bases, with 13 bases between them. The CDR3 DNA reads as TGTGCCAGCAGCTTAGAGGGACGTCGGGATAGCAATCAGCCCCAGCATTTT. Translation: CASSLEGRRDSNQPQHF.